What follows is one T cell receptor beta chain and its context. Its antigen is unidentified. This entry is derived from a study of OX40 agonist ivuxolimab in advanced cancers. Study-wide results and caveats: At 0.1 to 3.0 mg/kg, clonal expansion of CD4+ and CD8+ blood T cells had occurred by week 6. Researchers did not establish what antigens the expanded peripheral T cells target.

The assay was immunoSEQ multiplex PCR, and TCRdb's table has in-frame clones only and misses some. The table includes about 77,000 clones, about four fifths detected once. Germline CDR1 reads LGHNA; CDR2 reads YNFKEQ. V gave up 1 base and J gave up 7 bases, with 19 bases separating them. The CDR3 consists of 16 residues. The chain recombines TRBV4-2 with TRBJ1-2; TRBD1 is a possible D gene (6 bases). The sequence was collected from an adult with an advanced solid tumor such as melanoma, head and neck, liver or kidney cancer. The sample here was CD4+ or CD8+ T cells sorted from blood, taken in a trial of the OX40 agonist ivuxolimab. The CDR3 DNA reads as TGTGCCAGCAGCCAAGTAGGGGGAACAGGGTTGGGTGGCTACACCTTC. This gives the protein CASSQVGGTGLGGYTF.